The 18 T cell receptor beta chains reported below all come from one sample, sequenced in a study of T-cell reconstitution after alpha-beta-depleted transplantation in children. During its preparation, the TCRbeta library received unique molecular identifiers. Via MiXCR, TCRdb re-called the PCR reads, giving one row per CDR3 protein. The sample lists some 460,000 distinct CDR3 sequences; 15% to 20% were seen once. Source: PBMCs, mostly from graft donor cells, taken 360 days after TCRalphabeta/CD19-depleted stem cell transplant. The receptors were gathered from a boy in the first two years of life who had a stem cell transplant for Wiskott-Aldrich syndrome, so the T cells may come from the graft donor.

V is TRBV10-3 and J is TRBJ2-3, with TRBD2 identical over 10 bases. The CDR3 totals 15 residues. The trim removed 2 bases at V and 3 bases at J, leaving 2 bases unmatched. Germline V gene data show CDR1 as ENHRY and CDR2 as SYGVKD. DNA of the CDR3: TGTGCCATCAGTGAGCGGGGACTAGCGACAGATACGCAGTATTTT. Its protein product is CAISERGLATDTQYF.

V usage is TRBV4-1 and J usage is TRBJ2-1, with D possibly TRBD2 on 6 matching bases. This CDR3 is built from 17 residues. V was cut by 1 base and J by 4 bases, with 17 bases left in between. Germline lookup yields CDR1 MGHRA and CDR2 YSYEKL. CDR3 amino acids: CASSQVLRRARYNEQFF. CDR3 bases: TGCGCCAGCAGCCAAGTTTTAAGGAGGGCCCGATACAATGAGCAGTTCTTC.

The chain uses TRBV10-3 and TRBJ2-3, with D maybe TRBD1 (5 bases). V was clipped by 3 bases and J by 1 base, with 14 bases between them. Germline V gene data show CDR1 as ENHRY and CDR2 as SYGVKD. CDR3 size: 16 residues. The CDR3 nucleotides read TGTGCCATCAGTGATGGGGCTAGATACCGCACAGATACGCAGTATTTT. It translates to CAISDGARYRTDTQYF.

This sequence joins TRBV5-1 and TRBJ2-3, with D possibly matching TRBD2 (5 bases). Germline CDR1 and CDR2: SGHRS and YFSETQ. The CDR3 is 15 residues long. Deletions cut 6 bases from V and 5 bases from J, with 19 bases between. The CDR3 region is CASTPGVYFKDTQYF. Here the CDR3 DNA reads TGCGCCAGCACCCCCGGGGTTTATTTCAAAGATACGCAGTATTTT. The full variable domain, with the rest looked up from reference TRBV5-1 and TRBJ2-3, is KAGVTQTPRYLIKTRGQQVTLSCSPISGHRSVSWYQQTPGQGLQFLFEYFSETQRNKGNFPGRFSGRQFSNSRSEMNVSTLELGDSALYLCASTPGVYFKDTQYFGPGTRLTVL.

The V and J genes are TRBV12-3 or TRBV12-4 and TRBJ2-3; either TRBD1 or TRBD2 may supply D (5 bases each). CDR3 length: 14 amino acids. V gave up 1 base and J gave up 12 bases, with 17 bases separating them. CDR3 sequence (DNA): TGTGCCAGCAGTTTAGGACGCGCGAGGGGAGTTCAGTATTTT. It encodes CASSLGRARGVQYF.

This clonotype was found a few times. The V gene is TRBV2, the J gene TRBJ2-3; the D call may be TRBD1 or TRBD2 (5 bases each). Germline V gene lookup returns CDR1 SNHLY and CDR2 FYNNEI. CDR3 length: 17 residues. V lost 4 bases, J lost 2 bases, and 19 bases lay in between. CDR3 nucleotides: TGTGCCAGCAGTGTGTCTCGGGGCGGACGCTTCACAGATACGCAGTATTTT. It specifies CASSVSRGGRFTDTQYF.

The chain recombines TRBV7-7 with TRBJ2-1; TRBD2 aligns across 12 bases. J gave up 5 bases and V 5 bases, and 4 bases lay outside the gene matches. CDR3 length: 15 residues. Germline values: CDR1 SSHAT, CDR2 FNYEAQ (reference sequence). The CDR3 loop is CASSRGLAGHNEQFF. The CDR3 nucleotides read TGTGCCAGCAGCCGAGGACTAGCGGGACACAATGAGCAGTTCTTC.

The V and J genes are TRBV25-1 and TRBJ2-1; 14 nucleotides line up with TRBD2. V shed 5 bases, J shed 7 bases, and the junction held 7 bases outside the gene matches. The length of the CDR3 is 16 residues. Germline CDR1 reads MGHDK; CDR2 reads SYGVNS. CDR3: CASSPTSGGALNEQFF. The CDR3 region has the DNA TGTGCCAGCAGTCCGACTAGCGGGGGGGCCTTAAATGAGCAGTTCTTC.

This clonotype has just one count. The V and J genes are TRBV2 and TRBJ2-1; 7 bases align to TRBD1. The CDR3 has 17 residues. Germline V gene sequence: CDR1 SNHLY, CDR2 FYNNEI. The ends lost 4 bases at V and 1 base at J; junction bases unmatched: 10. For the CDR3, the DNA is TGTGCCAGCAGTGGGTCCCAAGGGGGCCTGTCCTACAATGAGCAGTTCTTC. Its protein product is CASSGSQGGLSYNEQFF.

The sample holds a few counts of this clonotype. The V gene is TRBV7-8, the J gene TRBJ1-3; D is possibly TRBD1 (5 bases). The V gene's germline CDR1 is SGHVS and CDR2 FQNEAQ. The CDR3 is made up of 14 amino acids. V was pared by 2 bases and J by 1 base, with 6 bases between. The CDR3 region is CASSLRTSGNTIYF. The CDR3 bases are TGTGCCAGCAGCTTACGGACATCTGGAAACACCATATATTTT. The full variable domain, its missing parts supplied by reference TRBV7-8 and TRBJ1-3, is GAGVSQSPRYKVAKRGQDVALRCDPISGHVSLFWYQQALGQGPEFLTYFQNEAQLDKSGLPSDRFFAERPEGSVSTLKIQRTQQEDSAVYLCASSLRTSGNTIYFGEGSWLTVV.

This clonotype appeared a few times. The V call is TRBV5-1, the J call TRBJ2-6, with TRBD1 as a possible D gene (6 bases). This CDR3 region has 16 residues. Germline V CDR1 and CDR2: SGHRS, YFSETQ. Trimming took 4 bases from V and 0 from J, leaving 11 bases between them. This chain's CDR3 is CASSVGQHSGANVLTF. As DNA, the CDR3 is TGCGCCAGCAGCGTGGGACAACACTCTGGGGCCAACGTCCTGACTTTC.

This clonotype appeared a few times. The rearrangement uses TRBV12-3 or TRBV12-4 and TRBJ1-5; D unresolved. Deletions cut 2 bases from V and 4 bases from J, with 12 bases between. The CDR3 loop spans 15 amino acids. This CDR3 reads CASSLWRRGNQPQHF. In DNA, the CDR3 is TGTGCCAGCAGTTTATGGCGGCGGGGAAATCAGCCCCAGCATTTT.

As DNA, the CDR3 is TGTGCCAGCCGGCGGAAGAGCTCCTACAATGAGCAGTTCTTC. Translation: CASRRKSSYNEQFF. This chain uses TRBV12-3 or TRBV12-4 with TRBJ2-1; D is undetermined. The CDR3 loop spans 14 amino acids. V dropped 8 bases and J dropped 0 bases, with 11 bases sitting between them.

A few counts support this clonotype. The chain couples TRBV27 to TRBJ2-2; no definite D call. Germline V gene data show CDR1 as MNHEY and CDR2 as SMNVEV (reference sequence). The CDR3 consists of 15 residues. The germline V and J ends were trimmed by 2 bases and 1 base, with 8 bases remaining between them. The CDR3 sequence: CASSLRVLNTGELFF. The CDR3, as DNA: TGTGCCAGCAGTTTAAGAGTACTGAACACCGGGGAGCTGTTTTTT.

The chain couples TRBV13 to TRBJ2-7; D is perhaps TRBD1 (5 bases). The CDR3 extends over 17 amino acids. V lost 0 bases and J lost 0, with 15 bases in between. CDR1 PRHDT and CDR2 FYEKMQ come from the germline V gene (reference sequence). CDR3 DNA sequence: TGTGCCAGCAGCTTAGGCAGCAGGGTTCTGAGCTCCTACGAGCAGTACTTC. Translating gives CASSLGSRVLSSYEQYF.

CDR3 coding DNA: TGTGCCAGCAGCTTGGCCCCTAGCGGGAGGCTCAATGAGCAGTTCTTC. The encoded protein is CASSLAPSGRLNEQFF. The V call is TRBV5-5, the J call TRBJ2-1, with 11 bases fitting TRBD2. Germline trimming cut 0 bases from V and 6 bases from J; bases unmatched to any gene: 5. Germline loops: CDR1 SGHKS, CDR2 YYEKEE (reference sequence). This CDR3 is built from 16 residues. Using reference TRBV5-5 and TRBJ2-1 for the parts outside the CDR3, the full variable domain is DAGVTQSPTHLIKTRGQQVTLRCSPISGHKSVSWYQQVLGQGPQFIFQYYEKEERGRGNFPDRFSARQFPNYSSELNVNALLLGDSALYLCASSLAPSGRLNEQFFGPGTRLTVL.

V gene TRBV7-9 combines with J gene TRBJ2-7; 13 positions agree with TRBD2. Germline lookup yields CDR1 SEHNR and CDR2 FQNEAQ (reference sequence). Trimming removed 5 bases from V and 0 bases from J; junction bases left unmatched: 4. The CDR3 spans 16 residues. DNA of the CDR3: TGTGCCAGCAGCCCTCGGACTAGCGGGGGCTCCTACGAGCAGTACTTC. This codes for CASSPRTSGGSYEQYF.

Only a few counts were recorded for this clonotype. This rearrangement joins TRBV10-3 to TRBJ2-5; tentatively, D is TRBD1 (5 bases). Per the germline V gene, CDR1 is ENHRY and CDR2 is SYGVKD. There are 15 residues in the CDR3. V gave up 3 bases and J gave up 2 bases, with 13 bases separating them. The CDR3 loop is CAISDVQGRQETQYF. CDR3 bases: TGTGCCATCAGTGATGTCCAGGGAAGACAAGAGACCCAGTACTTC.